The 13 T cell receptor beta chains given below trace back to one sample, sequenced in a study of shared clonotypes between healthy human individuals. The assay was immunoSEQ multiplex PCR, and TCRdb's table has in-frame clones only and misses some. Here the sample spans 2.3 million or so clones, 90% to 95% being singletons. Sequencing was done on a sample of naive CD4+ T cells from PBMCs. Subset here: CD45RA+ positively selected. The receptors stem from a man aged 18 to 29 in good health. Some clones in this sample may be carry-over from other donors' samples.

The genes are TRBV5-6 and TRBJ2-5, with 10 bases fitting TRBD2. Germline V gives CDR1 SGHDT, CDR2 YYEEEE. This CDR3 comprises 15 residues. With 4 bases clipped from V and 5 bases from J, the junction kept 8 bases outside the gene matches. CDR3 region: CASSLRLAGVETQYF. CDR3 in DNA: TGTGCCAGCAGCCTCCGGCTAGCGGGAGTGGAGACCCAGTACTTC.

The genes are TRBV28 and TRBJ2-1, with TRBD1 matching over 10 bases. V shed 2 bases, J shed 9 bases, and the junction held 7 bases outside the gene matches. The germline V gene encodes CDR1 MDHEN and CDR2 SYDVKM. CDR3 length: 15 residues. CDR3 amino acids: CASSLAGQGGTEQFF. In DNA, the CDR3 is TGTGCCAGCAGTTTAGCAGGACAGGGGGGGACTGAGCAGTTCTTC.

The CDR3 bases are TGCAGCGTTGGGGGCGGGAGAGGTTACGAGCAGTACTTC. Translating it yields CSVGGGRGYEQYF. The chain employs TRBV29-1 and TRBJ2-7; 7 bases agree with TRBD2. The V and J ends lost 4 bases and 4 bases, in that order; junction bases with no gene match: 7. The CDR3 is 13 residues long. Germline V CDR1 and CDR2: SQVTM, ANQGSEA.

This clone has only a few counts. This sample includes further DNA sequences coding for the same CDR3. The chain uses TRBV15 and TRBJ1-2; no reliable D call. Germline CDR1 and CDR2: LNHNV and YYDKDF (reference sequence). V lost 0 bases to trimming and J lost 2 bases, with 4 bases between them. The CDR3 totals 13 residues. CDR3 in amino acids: CATSRDGNYGYTF. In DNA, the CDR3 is TGTGCCACCAGCAGAGATGGGAACTATGGCTACACCTTC.

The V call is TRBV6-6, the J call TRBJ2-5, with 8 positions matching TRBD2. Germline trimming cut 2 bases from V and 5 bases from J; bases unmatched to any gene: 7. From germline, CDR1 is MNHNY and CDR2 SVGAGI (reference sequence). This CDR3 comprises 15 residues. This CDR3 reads CASSYQSGGLETQYF. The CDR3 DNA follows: TGTGCCAGCAGTTACCAGTCGGGAGGGCTCGAGACCCAGTACTTC.

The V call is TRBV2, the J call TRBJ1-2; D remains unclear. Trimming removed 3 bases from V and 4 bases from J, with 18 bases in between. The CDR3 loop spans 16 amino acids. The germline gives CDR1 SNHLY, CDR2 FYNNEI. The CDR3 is CASSDRGRPAGYGYTF. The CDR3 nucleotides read TGTGCCAGCAGTGATCGAGGGCGTCCCGCCGGCTATGGCTACACCTTC.

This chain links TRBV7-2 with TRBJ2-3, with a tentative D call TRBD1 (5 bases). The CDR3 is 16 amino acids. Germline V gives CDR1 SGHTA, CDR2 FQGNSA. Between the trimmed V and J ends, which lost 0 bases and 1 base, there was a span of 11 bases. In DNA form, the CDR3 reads TGTGCCAGCAGCTTAGCACAGGCGGTGGGCACAGATACGCAGTATTTT. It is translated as CASSLAQAVGTDTQYF.

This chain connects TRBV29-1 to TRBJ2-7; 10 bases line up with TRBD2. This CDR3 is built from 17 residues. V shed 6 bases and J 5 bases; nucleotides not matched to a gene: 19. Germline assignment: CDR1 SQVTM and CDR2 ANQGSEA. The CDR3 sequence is CSVARTGLWLAGDEQYF. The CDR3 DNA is TGCAGCGTGGCTCGGACAGGGCTATGGCTAGCGGGAGACGAGCAGTACTTC.

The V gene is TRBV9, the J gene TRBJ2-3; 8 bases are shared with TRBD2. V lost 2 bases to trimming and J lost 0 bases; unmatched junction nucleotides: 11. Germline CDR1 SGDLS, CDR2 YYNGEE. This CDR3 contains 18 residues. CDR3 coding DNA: TGTGCCAGCAGCGTTCTCGAGTTTAGCGGGACTAGCACAGATACGCAGTATTTT. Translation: CASSVLEFSGTSTDTQYF. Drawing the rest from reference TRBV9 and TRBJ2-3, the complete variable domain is DSGVTQTPKHLITATGQRVTLRCSPRSGDLSVYWYQQSLDQGLQFLIQYYNGEERAKGNILERFSAQQFPDLHSELNLSSLELGDSALYFCASSVLEFSGTSTDTQYFGPGTRLTVL.

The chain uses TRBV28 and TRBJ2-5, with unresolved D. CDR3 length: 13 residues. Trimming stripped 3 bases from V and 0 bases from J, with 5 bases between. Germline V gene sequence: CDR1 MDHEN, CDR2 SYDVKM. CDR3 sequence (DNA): TGTGCCAGCAGTTTTGCGTACCAAGAGACCCAGTACTTC. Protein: CASSFAYQETQYF.

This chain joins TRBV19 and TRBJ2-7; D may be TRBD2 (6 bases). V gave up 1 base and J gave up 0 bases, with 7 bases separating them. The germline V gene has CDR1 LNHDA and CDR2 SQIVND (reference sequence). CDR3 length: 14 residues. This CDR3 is CASSIGGTSYEQYF. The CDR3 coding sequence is TGTGCCAGTAGTATAGGCGGGACCTCCTACGAGCAGTACTTC. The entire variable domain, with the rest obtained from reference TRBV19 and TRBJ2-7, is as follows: DGGITQSPKYLFRKEGQNVTLSCEQNLNHDAMYWYRQDPGQGLRLIYYSQIVNDFQKGDIAEGYSVSREKKESFPLTVTSAQKNPTAFYLCASSIGGTSYEQYFGPGTRLTVT.

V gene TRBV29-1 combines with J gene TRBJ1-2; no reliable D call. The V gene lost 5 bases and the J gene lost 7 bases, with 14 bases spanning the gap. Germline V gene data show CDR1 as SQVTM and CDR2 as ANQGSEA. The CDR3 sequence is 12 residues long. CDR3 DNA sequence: TGCAGCGTTACCGGATACTTTGGTGGCTACACCTTC. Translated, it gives CSVTGYFGGYTF. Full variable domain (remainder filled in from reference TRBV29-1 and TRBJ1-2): SAVISQKPSRDICQRGTSLTIQCQVDSQVTMMFWYRQQPGQSLTLIATANQGSEATYESGFVIDKFPISRPNLTFSTLTVSNMSPEDSSIYLCSVTGYFGGYTFGSGTRLTVV.

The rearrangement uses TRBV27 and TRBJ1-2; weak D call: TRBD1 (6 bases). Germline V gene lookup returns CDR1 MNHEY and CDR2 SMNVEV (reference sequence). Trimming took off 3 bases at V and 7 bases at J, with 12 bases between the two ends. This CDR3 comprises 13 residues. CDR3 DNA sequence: TGTGCCAGCAGTTTGCGGGGGGCGCCTGGCTACACCTTC. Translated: CASSLRGAPGYTF.